This T cell receptor beta chain comes out of a study of neurological immune-mediated disorders. Study findings and constraints: HTLV-1-associated myelopathy ranked highest for TCR clonal expansion and multiple sclerosis lowest, beneath healthy controls. Private repertoires in all groups were suggested, as expanded clones shared no CDR3 amino acid sequences across subjects.

At least ten counts were recorded for this clonotype. The target antigen is unknown. From 2 million PBMCs stored at -80 C, the unsorted libraries were generated. Every sequencing run generated in excess of 180 million TCR-beta sequences. These sequences covered 15-18 subjects. TCRdb re-derived calls from the 5' RACE reads in MiXCR, one entry per CDR3 protein. The sample has about 28,000 distinct CDR3 sequences, around 10% seen once. The V gene end was trimmed by 1 base and the J gene end by 3 bases; junction bases not matched to a gene: 3. The CDR3 covers 14 residues. Germline loops: CDR1 SGHRS, CDR2 YFSETQ.

This rearrangement joins TRBV5-1 to TRBJ2-5, with 7 bases identical to TRBD1. The sequenced sample consisted of PBMCs. This clonotype originated in a woman in her sixties in good health. The DNA for the CDR3 is TGCGCCAGCAGCTTGCAGGGGACAGAAGAGACCCAGTACTTC. Residues: CASSLQGTEETQYF.